Sequencing of this T cell receptor (beta chain) was carried out in a study of technical replicates of blood from several donors. CDR3 length equals 13 residues. Deletions cut 5 bases from V and 5 bases from J, with 13 bases between. Germline-derived CDR1 and CDR2 are SGHRS and YFSETQ. Clones were sequenced by immunoSEQ multiplex PCR, and TCRdb holds only the in-frame ones, with some missing. The sample lists tens of thousands of clones; more than 75% were seen once. The genes are TRBV5-1 and TRBJ2-5, with D possibly matching TRBD1 (5 bases). The sequencing input was PBMCs. The receptor's source is a human donor in good health. Some clones in this sample may be carry-over from other donors' samples. CDR3 loop: CASSLGDPETQYF. In DNA form, the CDR3 reads TGCGCCAGCAGTTTAGGGGATCCGGAGACCCAGTACTTC.